The T cell receptor beta chain under discussion was sequenced for a study of beta chain features in type 1 diabetes. This clone was picked up a small number of times. No antigen is known for it. Study-wide results and limits: VDJ junctions from patients with type 1 diabetes contained fewer insertions and more deletions. In every one of the four CD4+ subsets, TCRB CDR3s were moderately but significantly shorter in Type 1 diabetes patients.

V was pared by 4 bases and J by 5 bases, with 14 bases between. The CDR3 spans 13 residues. Germline V gene lookup returns CDR1 SQVTM and CDR2 ANQGSEA. The sequenced template was cDNA made from the entire isolated RNA. The protocol was immunoSEQ multiplex PCR, while the TCRdb copy is restricted to in-frame clones and leaves out a portion. Of about 160,000 clones in the sample, around 8% were seen once. This TCR derives from a woman aged 40 to 49 with type 1 diabetes. Material: central memory CD4+ T cells from blood. This chain connects TRBV29-1 to TRBJ1-1, with D perhaps TRBD1 (5 bases). The CDR3 coding sequence is TGCAGCGTTGCGGAAGGGGCGAGTACTGAAGCTTTCTTT. It translates to CSVAEGASTEAFF.